The rows below give T cell receptor beta chains drawn from one sample of a study of T-cell memory formation after mild COVID-19. Using its own MiXCR run on the 5' RACE reads, TCRdb lists one record per CDR3 protein. Of about 110,000 distinct CDR3 sequences listed, 17% were seen once; the top ten hold less than 35%. The sequenced sample consisted of PBMCs or a T cell subset sorted from them (not recorded which). The receptors shown here come from an adult woman who had mild COVID-19 (a few samples of this study predate the infection). Cell type and time point are not known. Each CDR3 is given with its conserved first and last residue. Fields, in order: clone size, D gene, V gene, J gene, CDR3 DNA, CDR3 protein. A D gene is named only where the DNA matches it firmly. Not all rows give a size; the values are once, few, many and, for expanded clones, a class.

>many|NA|TRBV12-3/TRBV12-4|TRBJ2-2
TGTGCCAGCAGGGGCGGCACCGGGGAGCTGTTTTTT
CASRGGTGELFF
>NA|NA|TRBV29-1|TRBJ2-3
TGCAGCGTTGATCAGAGGGCCAGAAACACAGATACGCAGTATTTT
CSVDQRARNTDTQYF
>NA|TRBD2|TRBV6-2/TRBV6-3|TRBJ2-3
TGTGCCAGCAGTAGCGTACAGCGGGAGGGAAGTAGCACAGATACGCAGTATTTT
CASSSVQREGSSTDTQYF
>NA|NA|TRBV12-3/TRBV12-4|TRBJ2-7
TGTGCCAGCAGCCACGGGAGTATCTACGAGCAGTACTTC
CASSHGSIYEQYF
>few|NA|TRBV11-3|TRBJ2-7
TGTGCCAGCAGCTTACCCGGACAGATCTACGAGCAGTACTTC
CASSLPGQIYEQYF
>NA|NA|TRBV7-9|TRBJ2-7
TGTGCCAGCAGCTCGGCAGGACTCTACGAGCAGTACTTC
CASSSAGLYEQYF
>NA|TRBD1|TRBV7-6|TRBJ2-1
TGTGCCAGCAGCATAACTACAGGGGTCTCCACAGACTACAATGAGCAGTTCTTC
CASSITTGVSTDYNEQFF
>NA|NA|TRBV20-1|TRBJ1-5
TGCAGTGCTAGATCTGGATTCCAGCCCCAGCATTTT
CSARSGFQPQHF
>NA|NA|TRBV7-9|TRBJ1-1
TGTGCCAGCAGCCCCTTTGACAACATGAACACTGAAGCTTTCTTT
CASSPFDNMNTEAFF
>NA|TRBD2|TRBV7-9|TRBJ2-3
TGTGCCAGCTGCCGGGAGGGCACAGATACGCAGTATTTT
CASCREGTDTQYF
>NA|NA|TRBV2|TRBJ2-7
TGTGCCAGCAGTGAAATCCCTGGCTACGAGCAGTACTTC
CASSEIPGYEQYF
>NA|NA|TRBV5-5|TRBJ2-1
TGTGCCAGCGGCGAGGGGCATGGGAATGAGCAGTTCTTC
CASGEGHGNEQFF
>few|NA|TRBV5-6|TRBJ1-5
TGTGCCAGCAGCTTGGGGGCAGGGGAACAGCCCCAGCATTTT
CASSLGAGEQPQHF
>many|NA|TRBV7-9|TRBJ2-2
TGTGCCAGCAGTTGGGACTTTGACACCGGGGAGCTGTTTTTT
CASSWDFDTGELFF
>NA|NA|TRBV30|TRBJ2-7
TGTGCCTGGCGTCGGAATTCCTACGAGCAGTACTTC
CAWRRNSYEQYF
>few|NA|TRBV20-1|TRBJ2-7
TGCAGTGCTAGGGTCAGTCCGGGGACCGGAGACGAGCAGTACTTC
CSARVSPGTGDEQYF
>NA|TRBD1|TRBV5-1|TRBJ1-1
TGCGCCAGCAGCTTGGGAGGGACAGGGATTACTGAAGCTTTCTTT
CASSLGGTGITEAFF
>NA|TRBD1|TRBV10-3|TRBJ2-1
TGTGCCATCAGTGAGGCCTGGACAGGGGGGTACAATGAGCAGTTCTTC
CAISEAWTGGYNEQFF
>once|NA|TRBV12-3/TRBV12-4|TRBJ2-3
TGTGCCAGCAGAAAGCAAGGCGACTACACAGATACGCAGTATTTT
CASRKQGDYTDTQYF
>NA|NA|TRBV5-4|TRBJ1-1
TGTGCCAGCAGACCCTCGGTTGGGGTGTTCACTGAAGCTTTCTTT
CASRPSVGVFTEAFF
>NA|NA|TRBV30|TRBJ2-1
TGTGCCTGGATCCCTGGTTGGGTAGGGGAGCAGTTCTTC
CAWIPGWVGEQFF
>few|NA|TRBV20-1|TRBJ2-3
TGCAGTGCTAAGGCAGATACGCAGTATTTT
CSAKADTQYF
>NA|NA|TRBV18|TRBJ1-5
TGTGCCAGCTCACCACCAGTTGGGGAAGGTCAGCCCAAGCATTTT
CASSPPVGEGQPKHF
>NA|TRBD2|TRBV4-3|TRBJ2-3
TGCGCCAGCAGCCAAGAGGGGACTAGCGGGAGAACCCTTAGCACAGATACGCAGTATTTT
CASSQEGTSGRTLSTDTQYF
>NA|TRBD1|TRBV19|TRBJ2-7
TGTGCCAGTAGTATGACAGGGGTATCCTACGAGCAGTACTTC
CASSMTGVSYEQYF
>NA|NA|TRBV5-6|TRBJ1-4
TGTGCCAGCAGCGATAAAGTAGGGGAAAAACTGTTTTTT
CASSDKVGEKLFF
>few|TRBD2|TRBV27|TRBJ2-1
TGTGCCAGCAGTTCCGGCGTGTTCCTAGCGGATGAGCAGTTCTTC
CASSSGVFLADEQFF
>few|NA|TRBV24-1|TRBJ2-7
TGTGCCACCAGTGAAGGTACAGCCTACGAGCAGTACTTC
CATSEGTAYEQYF
>few|NA|TRBV4-1|TRBJ2-1
TGCGCCAGCAGCCAAGCCCTCAACAATGAGCAGTTCTTC
CASSQALNNEQFF
>many|NA|TRBV7-9|TRBJ2-6
TGTGCCAGCCCCGACAGGATCTCTGGGGCCAACGTCCTGACTTTC
CASPDRISGANVLTF
>NA|NA|TRBV9|TRBJ1-3
TGTGCCAGCAGCCATCCCATACGACAGACTGGAAACACCATATATTTT
CASSHPIRQTGNTIYF
>few|NA|TRBV7-9|TRBJ2-1
TGTGCCAGCAGTATGCACAATGAGCAGTTCTTC
CASSMHNEQFF
>few|TRBD1|TRBV29-1|TRBJ2-5
TGCAGCGTTTCGACAGGGGGCGTAGAGACCCAGTACTTC
CSVSTGGVETQYF
>few|NA|TRBV7-9|TRBJ2-3
TGTGCCAGCAGCTTCCCAGCAGCAGATACGCAGTATTTT
CASSFPAADTQYF
>NA|NA|TRBV7-2|TRBJ2-3
TGTGCCAGCAGCCCGGACTACCAGCAGCACCTCTCCACAGATACGCAGTATTTT
CASSPDYQQHLSTDTQYF
>NA|NA|TRBV20-1|TRBJ1-1
TGCAGTGCTAGAGCGTTGGGGAACACTGAAGCTTTCTTT
CSARALGNTEAFF
>NA|NA|TRBV7-9|TRBJ1-1
TGTGCCAGCAGCCCCTCTGCGGAGGGCGGTGAAGCTTTCTTT
CASSPSAEGGEAFF
>NA|NA|TRBV4-1|TRBJ1-3
TGCGCCAGCAGCCAAGGGGAGGCTTACTTTCGCTCTGGAAACACCATATATTTT
CASSQGEAYFRSGNTIYF
>NA|TRBD1|TRBV4-2|TRBJ2-1
TGTGCCAGCAGCCACCGGGACAGGGTATTCAATGAGCAGTTCTTC
CASSHRDRVFNEQFF
>many|TRBD1|TRBV7-6|TRBJ2-2
TGTGCCAGCAGCTTAGAGGGGGCTGGGGAGCTGTTTTTT
CASSLEGAGELFF
>many|TRBD1|TRBV7-6|TRBJ2-1
TGTGCCAGCAGCTCCGGGACAGGGCTCCCTGAGCAGTTCTTC
CASSSGTGLPEQFF
>NA|TRBD1|TRBV12-3/TRBV12-4|TRBJ2-1
TGTGCCAGCAAAGGGACAGGGGGGAAGTTCTTC
CASKGTGGKFF
>few|NA|TRBV5-1|TRBJ2-7
TGCGCCAGCAGCTTGGGGGGCACCTACGAGCAGTACTTC
CASSLGGTYEQYF
>NA|NA|TRBV12-3/TRBV12-4|TRBJ1-1
TGTGCCAGCAATGATCTTGCTGAAGCTTTCTTT
CASNDLAEAFF
>NA|NA|TRBV3-1|TRBJ1-5
TGTGCCAGCAGCCAAGATCACGGAAAGGGTCAGCCCCAGCATTTT
CASSQDHGKGQPQHF
>few|NA|TRBV12-3/TRBV12-4|TRBJ1-5
TGTGCCAGCAGTTTACGGGGGCGAGGCAATCAGCCCCAGCATTTT
CASSLRGRGNQPQHF
>few|NA|TRBV7-8|TRBJ2-7
TGTGCCAGCAGCGAGACCGGGACATTTTCCTACGAGCAGTACTTC
CASSETGTFSYEQYF
>NA|NA|TRBV6-1|TRBJ2-5
TGTGCCAGCAGTGACTGGCAGGAACCCCAAGAGACCCAGTACTTC
CASSDWQEPQETQYF
>few|NA|TRBV5-4|TRBJ1-1
TGTGCCAGCAGCTTCGCGAACACTGAAGCTTTCTTT
CASSFANTEAFF
>NA|NA|TRBV27|TRBJ2-3
TGTGCCAGCAGTTTAAGGTACAGGGCAGAAGATACGCAGTATTTT
CASSLRYRAEDTQYF
>NA|TRBD1|TRBV3-1|TRBJ2-2
TGTGCCAGCAGCCCTCACAGGGGGCGCTACACCGGGGAGCTGTTTTTT
CASSPHRGRYTGELFF
>NA|NA|TRBV7-6|TRBJ2-3
TGTGCCAGCAGTCAGATCGGGACCCCCACAGATACGCAGTATTTT
CASSQIGTPTDTQYF
>NA|TRBD1|TRBV27|TRBJ1-2
TGTGCCACCAAAACAGGGGGCAGCTATGGCTACACCTTC
CATKTGGSYGYTF
>NA|NA|TRBV20-1|TRBJ2-7
TGCAGTGCTCGAAAGGAGCACGAGCAGTACTTC
CSARKEHEQYF
>few|NA|TRBV15|TRBJ1-3
TGTGCCACCAGCGTCTCGAGGACGCTCGGGGACACCATATATTTT
CATSVSRTLGDTIYF
>NA|TRBD1|TRBV3-1|TRBJ2-2
TGTGCCAGCCACCATATGGGGGGGACAGGGATCGCCGGGGAGCTGTTTTTT
CASHHMGGTGIAGELFF
>NA|TRBD2|TRBV11-2|TRBJ2-5
TGTGCCAGCAGCTTAGATGCCTGGGGTCGAGCGGGAGTGGAGGAGACCCAGTACTTC
CASSLDAWGRAGVEETQYF
>NA|TRBD1|TRBV6-2/TRBV6-3|TRBJ2-1
TGTGCCAGCAGTTACTCGATACGTCCCCGGGACAGGGAAGAGGTAGCTGATAACAATGAGCAGTTATTC
CASSYSIRPRDREEVADNNEQLF
>few|NA|TRBV6-2/TRBV6-3|TRBJ2-1
TGTGCCAGCAGTTACAGCGAAGAGCAGTTCTTC
CASSYSEEQFF
>few|NA|TRBV12-3/TRBV12-4|TRBJ1-2
TGTGCCAGCAGTTTTGGGCAGAACTATGGCTACACCTTC
CASSFGQNYGYTF